This T cell receptor beta chain was sequenced during a study of monozygotic twins with inflammatory bowel disease. Germline loops: CDR1 MDHEN, CDR2 SYDVKM. The CDR3 extends over 13 amino acids. TCRdb re-analyzed the 5' RACE reads; it lists each CDR3 protein once, without DNA. Its listing shows 140,000 to 150,000 distinct CDR3 sequences. The sequence was collected from a human donor with ulcerative colitis or Crohn's disease, or a healthy co-twin of an affected twin (not recorded which). The genes are TRBV28 and TRBJ2-7; TCRdb indicates TRBD2, and absent DNA this call remains unverified. Material: blood. The CDR3: CASKSGIGYEQYF. Full variable domain (rest looked up from reference TRBV28 and TRBJ2-7): DVKVTQSSRYLVKRTGEKVFLECVQDMDHENMFWYRQDPGLGLRLIYFSYDVKMKEKGDIPEGYSVSREKKERFSLILESASTNQTSMYLCASKSGIGYEQYFGPGTRLTVT.